This T cell receptor (beta chain) was recorded in a study of blood T cell repertoires in COVID-19. Study summary: Researchers got acute and convalescent COVID-19 samples from the United States, Italy and Spain.

Generated by immunoSEQ multiplex PCR, the TCRdb table keeps only in-frame clones and is missing some. Of approximately 90,000 clones listed, about 74% were seen once; the top ten hold about half. Germline V gene sequence: CDR1 SGHNT, CDR2 YYREEE (reference sequence). V was cut by 0 bases and J by 5 bases, with 8 bases left in between. CDR3 size: 13 residues. The source is a human donor in a cohort sampled during active COVID-19. Sequencing used peripheral blood. The chain uses TRBV5-4 and TRBJ2-5, with a tentative D call TRBD2 (5 bases). The CDR3 sequence: CASSLEWRETQYF. As DNA, the CDR3 is TGTGCCAGCAGCTTGGAGTGGAGGGAGACCCAGTACTTC.